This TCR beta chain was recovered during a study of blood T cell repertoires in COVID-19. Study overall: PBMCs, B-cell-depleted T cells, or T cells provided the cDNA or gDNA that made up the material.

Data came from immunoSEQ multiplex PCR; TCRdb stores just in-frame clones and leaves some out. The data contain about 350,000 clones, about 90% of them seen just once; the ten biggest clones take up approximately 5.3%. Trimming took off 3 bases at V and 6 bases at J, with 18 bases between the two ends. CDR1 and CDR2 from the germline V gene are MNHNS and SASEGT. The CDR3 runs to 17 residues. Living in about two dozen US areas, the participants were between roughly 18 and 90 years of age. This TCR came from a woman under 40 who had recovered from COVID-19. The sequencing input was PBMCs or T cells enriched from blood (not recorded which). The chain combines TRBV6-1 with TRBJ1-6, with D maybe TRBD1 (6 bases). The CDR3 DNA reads TGTGCCAGCAGTGATCGGCCGGGGGGCGCCCGTAATTCACCCCTCCACTTT. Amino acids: CASSDRPGGARNSPLHF.